A selection of T cell receptor beta chains follows, all from one sample in a study of T cells in Graves' hyperthyroidism and ophthalmopathy. Using its own MiXCR run on the multiplex PCR reads, TCRdb lists one record per CDR3 protein. The table includes about 560,000 distinct CDR3 sequences, roughly 17% detected once. Material for sequencing was blood. The origin of the receptors is a woman between 18 and 29 years old with Graves' hyperthyroidism. The CDR3 runs from the conserved cysteine through the conserved F or W. D genes are given only for firm matches. Rows give clone size only sometimes, using once, few, many, or a class for an expanded clone.

D gene: TRBD2
clone size: many
J gene: TRBJ2-7
V gene: TRBV6-2/TRBV6-3
CDR3 protein: CASSYLLGLAEDEQYF
CDR3 DNA: TGTGCCAGCAGTTACTTATTGGGACTAGCGGAAGACGAGCAGTACTTC

D gene: TRBD1
clone size: -
J gene: TRBJ2-7
V gene: TRBV27
CDR3 protein: CASSYRDRVPYEQYF
CDR3 DNA: TGTGCCAGCAGTTACCGGGACAGGGTACCCTACGAGCAGTACTTC

D gene: TRBD2
clone size: few
J gene: TRBJ2-7
V gene: TRBV9
CDR3 protein: CASSDGTSGAGEQYF
CDR3 DNA: TGTGCCAGCAGCGACGGGACTAGCGGGGCGGGGGAGCAGTACTTC

D gene: -
clone size: many
J gene: TRBJ1-1
V gene: TRBV20-1
CDR3 protein: CSAPLGLGAFF
CDR3 DNA: TGCAGTGCTCCACTGGGTCTAGGAGCTTTCTTT

D gene: TRBD2
clone size: few
J gene: TRBJ2-7
V gene: TRBV3-1
CDR3 protein: CASSRGTSVHEQYF
CDR3 DNA: TGTGCCAGCAGCAGGGGGACTAGCGTGCACGAGCAGTACTTC

D gene: TRBD1
clone size: -
J gene: TRBJ1-2
V gene: TRBV13
CDR3 protein: CASRKQGGPSYGYTF
CDR3 DNA: TGTGCCAGCAGGAAACAGGGGGGTCCTAGCTATGGCTACACCTTC

D gene: TRBD1
clone size: -
J gene: TRBJ2-7
V gene: TRBV12-3/TRBV12-4
CDR3 protein: CASSFSTGGDEQYF
CDR3 DNA: TGTGCCAGCAGTTTTTCGACAGGGGGCGACGAGCAGTACTTC

D gene: TRBD1
clone size: -
J gene: TRBJ1-6
V gene: TRBV9
CDR3 protein: CASRTGVADSPLHF
CDR3 DNA: TGTGCCAGCCGCACAGGGGTGGCGGATTCACCCCTCCACTTT

D gene: -
clone size: -
J gene: TRBJ2-3
V gene: TRBV7-9
CDR3 protein: CASSRDGGKGDTQYF
CDR3 DNA: TGTGCCAGCAGCCGAGACGGGGGCAAGGGGGATACGCAGTATTTT

D gene: -
clone size: -
J gene: TRBJ1-1
V gene: TRBV4-1
CDR3 protein: CASSPLPGPFRDTEAFF
CDR3 DNA: TGCGCCAGCAGCCCCCTTCCGGGACCGTTCAGGGACACTGAAGCTTTCTTT

D gene: -
clone size: -
J gene: TRBJ2-6
V gene: TRBV5-1
CDR3 protein: CASSVEVSGANVLTF
CDR3 DNA: TGCGCCAGCAGCGTTGAGGTCTCTGGGGCCAACGTCCTGACTTTC

D gene: -
clone size: many
J gene: TRBJ1-2
V gene: TRBV5-1
CDR3 protein: CASSLLAIQGLNYGYTF
CDR3 DNA: TGCGCCAGCAGCTTGTTGGCGATACAGGGACTAAACTATGGCTACACCTTC

D gene: -
clone size: -
J gene: TRBJ1-6
V gene: TRBV20-1
CDR3 protein: CSARDRQAGGNSPHHF
CDR3 DNA: TGCAGTGCTAGAGATCGCCAGGCGGGAGGAAATTCACCCCACCACTTT

D gene: -
clone size: -
J gene: TRBJ2-7
V gene: TRBV4-1
CDR3 protein: CASSQDSGISYEQYF
CDR3 DNA: TGCGCCAGCAGCCAAGATTCGGGCATCTCCTACGAGCAGTACTTC

D gene: -
clone size: -
J gene: TRBJ2-7
V gene: TRBV3-1
CDR3 protein: CASSHMPPIGGAIPEQYF
CDR3 DNA: TGTGCCAGCAGCCACATGCCCCCGATTGGGGGGGCGATCCCCGAGCAGTACTTC

D gene: TRBD2
clone size: many
J gene: TRBJ2-2
V gene: TRBV7-9
CDR3 protein: CASSPTGLASITGELFF
CDR3 DNA: TGTGCCAGCAGCCCCACGGGACTAGCGTCAATAACCGGGGAGCTGTTTTTT

D gene: -
clone size: -
J gene: TRBJ1-3
V gene: TRBV30
CDR3 protein: CAWSDTNSGNTIYF
CDR3 DNA: TGTGCCTGGAGTGACACCAACTCTGGAAACACCATATATTTT

D gene: -
clone size: many
J gene: TRBJ2-3
V gene: TRBV2
CDR3 protein: CASSEARTATSTDTQYF
CDR3 DNA: TGTGCCAGCAGTGAAGCGAGGACAGCCACTAGCACAGATACGCAGTATTTT

D gene: TRBD1
clone size: few
J gene: TRBJ1-2
V gene: TRBV20-1
CDR3 protein: CSARDVNILTGMNYGYTF
CDR3 DNA: TGCAGTGCTAGAGATGTTAATATTCTGACAGGGATGAACTATGGCTACACCTTC

D gene: -
clone size: -
J gene: TRBJ2-5
V gene: TRBV14
CDR3 protein: CASSQVPARGETQYF
CDR3 DNA: TGTGCCAGCAGCCAAGTTCCCGCGCGGGGAGAGACCCAGTACTTC

D gene: -
clone size: -
J gene: TRBJ1-2
V gene: TRBV24-1
CDR3 protein: CATSDVGSDGYTF
CDR3 DNA: TGTGCCACCAGTGATGTAGGGTCGGATGGCTACACCTTC

D gene: -
clone size: -
J gene: TRBJ1-1
V gene: TRBV7-3
CDR3 protein: CASSPRTRLNTEAFF
CDR3 DNA: TGTGCCAGCAGCCCCCGGACACGGCTGAACACTGAAGCTTTCTTT

D gene: TRBD2
clone size: -
J gene: TRBJ2-5
V gene: TRBV3-1
CDR3 protein: CASSLYPWRGAQETQYF
CDR3 DNA: TGTGCCAGCAGTTTATACCCTTGGCGGGGGGCCCAAGAGACCCAGTACTTC

D gene: -
clone size: many
J gene: TRBJ1-1
V gene: TRBV5-1
CDR3 protein: CASSLVKGMNTEAFF
CDR3 DNA: TGCGCCAGCAGCTTGGTTAAGGGAATGAACACTGAAGCTTTCTTT

D gene: TRBD2
clone size: few
J gene: TRBJ2-3
V gene: TRBV9
CDR3 protein: CASSDTSGTRADTQYF
CDR3 DNA: TGTGCCAGCAGCGATACTAGCGGGACTCGGGCAGATACGCAGTATTTT

D gene: -
clone size: few
J gene: TRBJ2-7
V gene: TRBV25-1
CDR3 protein: CASSEPGIYEQYF
CDR3 DNA: TGTGCCAGCAGTGAACCAGGGATCTACGAGCAGTACTTC

D gene: TRBD2
clone size: -
J gene: TRBJ2-3
V gene: TRBV27
CDR3 protein: CASSLLGAGRDTQYF
CDR3 DNA: TGTGCCAGCAGTCTCTTAGGAGCGGGGCGGGATACGCAGTATTTT

D gene: TRBD1
clone size: -
J gene: TRBJ2-7
V gene: TRBV6-1
CDR3 protein: CASSWDSSDYEQYF
CDR3 DNA: TGTGCCAGCAGTTGGGACAGTTCAGACTACGAGCAGTACTTC

D gene: TRBD2
clone size: many
J gene: TRBJ2-3
V gene: TRBV25-1
CDR3 protein: CASSGVEREGQGVGADTQYF
CDR3 DNA: TGTGCCAGCAGTGGTGTCGAGCGGGAGGGCCAAGGTGTCGGCGCAGATACGCAGTATTTT

D gene: TRBD1
clone size: many
J gene: TRBJ2-7
V gene: TRBV2
CDR3 protein: CASKGRGLVFRDEQYF
CDR3 DNA: TGTGCCAGCAAGGGCAGGGGGCTCGTTTTCAGGGACGAGCAGTACTTC

D gene: -
clone size: few
J gene: TRBJ2-2
V gene: TRBV7-9
CDR3 protein: CASSRRETGELFF
CDR3 DNA: TGTGCCAGCAGCCGACGGGAGACCGGGGAGCTGTTTTTT

D gene: -
clone size: many
J gene: TRBJ2-3
V gene: TRBV3-1
CDR3 protein: CASSHPGLFTQYF
CDR3 DNA: TGTGCCAGCAGCCATCCCGGACTGTTTACGCAGTATTTT

D gene: TRBD2
clone size: few
J gene: TRBJ2-3
V gene: TRBV15
CDR3 protein: CATSRGLAGGGTDTQYF
CDR3 DNA: TGTGCCACCAGCAGAGGACTAGCGGGAGGGGGCACAGATACGCAGTATTTT

D gene: -
clone size: -
J gene: TRBJ1-5
V gene: TRBV24-1
CDR3 protein: CATSDQTGGGNQPQHF
CDR3 DNA: TGTGCCACCAGTGACCAGACCGGAGGAGGCAATCAGCCCCAGCATTTT

D gene: -
clone size: many
J gene: TRBJ1-2
V gene: TRBV12-3/TRBV12-4
CDR3 protein: CASSLGTLEGYTF
CDR3 DNA: TGTGCCAGCAGTTTAGGGACCCTAGAGGGCTACACCTTC

D gene: TRBD2
clone size: few
J gene: TRBJ2-7
V gene: TRBV4-1
CDR3 protein: CASSQGTSLSYEQYF
CDR3 DNA: TGCGCCAGCAGCCAAGGGACTAGCCTCAGCTACGAGCAGTACTTC

D gene: -
clone size: few
J gene: TRBJ2-7
V gene: TRBV7-9
CDR3 protein: CASSLGDAYERYF
CDR3 DNA: TGTGCCAGCAGCTTAGGGGATGCCTACGAGCGGTACTTC

D gene: TRBD1
clone size: many
J gene: TRBJ1-2
V gene: TRBV28
CDR3 protein: CASSSTGTGGFYGYTF
CDR3 DNA: TGTGCCAGCAGTTCGACCGGGACAGGGGGTTTCTATGGCTACACCTTC

D gene: -
clone size: -
J gene: TRBJ2-3
V gene: TRBV7-9
CDR3 protein: CASSLPRSQGTDTQYF
CDR3 DNA: TGTGCCAGCAGCTTACCCCGTAGCCAAGGGACAGATACGCAGTATTTT

D gene: -
clone size: few
J gene: TRBJ1-1
V gene: TRBV5-1
CDR3 protein: CASSRRAQNTEAFF
CDR3 DNA: TGCGCCAGCAGCCGCCGGGCCCAGAACACTGAAGCTTTCTTT

D gene: TRBD2
clone size: -
J gene: TRBJ2-3
V gene: TRBV15
CDR3 protein: CATSRHGTSGTDTQYF
CDR3 DNA: TGTGCCACCAGCAGACACGGGACTAGCGGCACAGATACGCAGTATTTT

D gene: -
clone size: many
J gene: TRBJ2-5
V gene: TRBV20-1
CDR3 protein: CSAKHRTAQETQYF
CDR3 DNA: TGCAGTGCCAAACATCGGACAGCGCAAGAGACCCAGTACTTC